The clone carrying this TCR beta chain has just a few counts. The antigen is unknown. The CDR3 has 15 amino acids. V lost 2 bases and J lost 3; bases outside the gene matches: 3. Looked up from germline, CDR1 is SGHTA and CDR2 is FQGNSA. This sample was included in a study of blood T cells in healthy people across ages. Together with a sample-barcoded 5' primer, a J-beta primer mix was included in a second PCR lasting roughly 7 to 11 cycles. Via MiXCR, TCRdb re-called the 5' RACE reads, giving one row per CDR3 protein. The table shows about 1,400,000 distinct CDR3 sequences, with about 43% occurring only once. Regarding the study as a whole: Unsorted PBMC material precluded a definitive naive versus antigen-experienced comparison.

The sequencing input was blood. The TCR comes from a woman under 30 in good health. The rearrangement joins TRBV7-2 to TRBJ1-5; 8 bases are a match to TRBD1. The CDR3 coding sequence is TGTGCCAGCAGCTTAAGGACAGGGATCAATCAGCCCCAGCATTTT. Its translation is CASSLRTGINQPQHF.